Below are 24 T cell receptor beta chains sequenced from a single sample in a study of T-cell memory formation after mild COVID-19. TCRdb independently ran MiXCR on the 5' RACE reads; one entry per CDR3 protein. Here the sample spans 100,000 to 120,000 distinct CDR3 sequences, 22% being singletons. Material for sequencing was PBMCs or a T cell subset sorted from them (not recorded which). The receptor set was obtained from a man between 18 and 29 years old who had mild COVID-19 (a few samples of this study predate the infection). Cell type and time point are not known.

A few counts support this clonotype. The CDR3 sequence is CASTPAGGTGANVLTF. Written as DNA, the CDR3 is TGTGCCAGCACACCCGCCGGAGGTACTGGGGCCAACGTCCTGACTTTC. V gene TRBV7-6 combines with J gene TRBJ2-6, with D possibly being TRBD2 (5 bases). The CDR3 has 16 amino acids. From germline, CDR1 is SGHVS and CDR2 FNYEAQ. The germline V and J ends were trimmed by 7 bases and 2 bases, with 15 bases remaining between them.

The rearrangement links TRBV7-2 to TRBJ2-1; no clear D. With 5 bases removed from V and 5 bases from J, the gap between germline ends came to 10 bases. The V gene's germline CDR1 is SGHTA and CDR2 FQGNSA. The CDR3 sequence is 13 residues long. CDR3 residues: CASSIWVDNEQFF. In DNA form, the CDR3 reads TGTGCCAGCAGCATATGGGTCGACAATGAGCAGTTCTTC.

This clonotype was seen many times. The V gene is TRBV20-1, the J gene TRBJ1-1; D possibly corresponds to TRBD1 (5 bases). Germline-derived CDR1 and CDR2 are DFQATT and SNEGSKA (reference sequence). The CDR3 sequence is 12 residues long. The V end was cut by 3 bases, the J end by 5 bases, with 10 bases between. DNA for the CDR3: TGCAGTGCTAGTCTGGGGGATACTGAAGCTTTCTTT. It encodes CSASLGDTEAFF.

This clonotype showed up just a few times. The CDR3 nucleotides read TGTGCCAGCAGCTTCCACAGTTCCACCGGGGAGCTGTTTTTT. It is translated as CASSFHSSTGELFF. This sequence joins TRBV7-2 and TRBJ2-2; D gene uncertain. The CDR3 extends over 14 amino acids. Germline V gives CDR1 SGHTA, CDR2 FQGNSA. Trimming removed 3 bases at V and 4 bases at J, with 9 bases between.

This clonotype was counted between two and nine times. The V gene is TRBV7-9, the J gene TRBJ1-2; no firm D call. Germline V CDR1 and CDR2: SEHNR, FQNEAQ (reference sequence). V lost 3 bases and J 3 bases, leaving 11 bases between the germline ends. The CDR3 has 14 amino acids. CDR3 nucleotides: TGTGCCAGCAGCTTTCTCGCAGGCGACTATGGCTACACCTTC. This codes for CASSFLAGDYGYTF.

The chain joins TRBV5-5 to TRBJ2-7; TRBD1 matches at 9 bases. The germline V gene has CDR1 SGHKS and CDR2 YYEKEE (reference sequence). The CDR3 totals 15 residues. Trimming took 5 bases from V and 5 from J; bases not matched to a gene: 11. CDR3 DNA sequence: TGTGCCAGCAGTTTTGAGCCGGACAGGGGAGACGAGCAGTACTTC. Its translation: CASSFEPDRGDEQYF.

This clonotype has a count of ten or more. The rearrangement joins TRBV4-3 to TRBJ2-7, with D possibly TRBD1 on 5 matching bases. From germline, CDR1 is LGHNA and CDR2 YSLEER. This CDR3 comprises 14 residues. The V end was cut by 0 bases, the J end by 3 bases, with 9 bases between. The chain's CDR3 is CASSQDLGDYEQYF. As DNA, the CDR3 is TGCGCCAGCAGCCAAGATTTAGGGGACTACGAGCAGTACTTC.

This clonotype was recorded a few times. CDR3 sequence: CASSSPVDGRYGYTF. CDR3 DNA sequence: TGTGCCAGCAGTTCACCCGTCGACGGCCGCTATGGCTACACCTTC. The J gene is TRBJ1-2, the V gene TRBV12-3 or TRBV12-4; no firm D call. V lost 4 bases to trimming and J lost 4 bases, with 16 bases between them. The CDR3 length is 15 residues.

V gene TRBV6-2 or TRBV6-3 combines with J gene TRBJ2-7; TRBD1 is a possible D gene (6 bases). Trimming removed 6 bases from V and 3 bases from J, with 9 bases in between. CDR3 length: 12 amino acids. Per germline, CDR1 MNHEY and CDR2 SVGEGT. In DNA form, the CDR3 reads TGTGCCAGCAGGGACAGTAACTACGAGCAGTACGTC. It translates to CASRDSNYEQYV.

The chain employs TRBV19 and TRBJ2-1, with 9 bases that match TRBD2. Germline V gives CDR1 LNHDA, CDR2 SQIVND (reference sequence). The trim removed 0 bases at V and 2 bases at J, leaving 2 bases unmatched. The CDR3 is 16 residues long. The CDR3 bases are TGTGCCAGTAGTATAGAGGGACTAGCCCCCTACAATGAGCAGTTCTTC. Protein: CASSIEGLAPYNEQFF.

Written as DNA, the CDR3 is TGTGCCAGCAGTTTCGGGGCAGCCATATATTTT. It codes for CASSFGAAIYF. This sequence joins TRBV12-3 or TRBV12-4 and TRBJ1-3; D is perhaps TRBD1 (5 bases). The CDR3 contains 11 residues. The V end lost 3 bases, the J end lost 11 bases, and 8 bases lay between the germline ends.

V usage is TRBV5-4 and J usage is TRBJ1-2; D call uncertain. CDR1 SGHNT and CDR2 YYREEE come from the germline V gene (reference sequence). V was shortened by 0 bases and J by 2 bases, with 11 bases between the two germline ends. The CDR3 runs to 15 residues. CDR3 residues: CASSLEKGVNYGYTF. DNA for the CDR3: TGTGCCAGCAGCTTGGAGAAGGGAGTCAACTATGGCTACACCTTC.

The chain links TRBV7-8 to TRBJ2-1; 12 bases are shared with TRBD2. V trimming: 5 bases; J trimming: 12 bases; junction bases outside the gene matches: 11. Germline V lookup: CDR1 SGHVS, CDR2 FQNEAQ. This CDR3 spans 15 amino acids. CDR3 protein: CASSPTSGGPRVQFF. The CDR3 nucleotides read TGTGCCAGCAGCCCTACTAGCGGGGGGCCGAGGGTGCAGTTCTTC.

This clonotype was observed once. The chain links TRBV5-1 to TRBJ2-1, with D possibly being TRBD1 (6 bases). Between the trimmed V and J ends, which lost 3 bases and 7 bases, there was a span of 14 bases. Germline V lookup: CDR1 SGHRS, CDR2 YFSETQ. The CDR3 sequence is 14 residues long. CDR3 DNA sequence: TGCGCCAGCAGCTCTCGTTCAGGGGAGAATGAGCAGTTCTTC. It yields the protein CASSSRSGENEQFF.

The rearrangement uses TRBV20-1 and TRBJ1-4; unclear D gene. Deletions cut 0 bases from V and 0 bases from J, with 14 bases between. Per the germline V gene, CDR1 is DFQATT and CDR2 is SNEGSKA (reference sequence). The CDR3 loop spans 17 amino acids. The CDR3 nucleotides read TGCAGTGCTAGAGATATAATGCTGCAGACAACTAATGAAAAACTGTTTTTT. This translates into CSARDIMLQTTNEKLFF.

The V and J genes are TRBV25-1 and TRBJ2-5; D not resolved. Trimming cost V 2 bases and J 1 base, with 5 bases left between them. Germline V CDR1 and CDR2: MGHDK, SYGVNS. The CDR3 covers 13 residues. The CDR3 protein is CASSEPSQETQYF. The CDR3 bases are TGTGCCAGCAGTGAACCCAGCCAAGAGACCCAGTACTTC. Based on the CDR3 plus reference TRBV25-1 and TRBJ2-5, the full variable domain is EADIYQTPRYLVIGTGKKITLECSQTMGHDKMYWYQQDPGMELHLIHYSYGVNSTEKGDLSSESTVSRIRTEHFPLTLESARPSHTSQYLCASSEPSQETQYFGPGTRLLVL.

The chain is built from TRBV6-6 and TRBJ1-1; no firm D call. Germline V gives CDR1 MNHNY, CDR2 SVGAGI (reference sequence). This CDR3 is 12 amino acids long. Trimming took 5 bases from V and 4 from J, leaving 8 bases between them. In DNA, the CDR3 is TGTGCCAGCAGTATAACCGGCACTGAAGCTTTCTTT. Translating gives CASSITGTEAFF.

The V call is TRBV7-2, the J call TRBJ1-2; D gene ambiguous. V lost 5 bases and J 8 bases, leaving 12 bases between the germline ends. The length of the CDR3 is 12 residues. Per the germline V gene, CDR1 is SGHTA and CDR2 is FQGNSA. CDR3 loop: CASSRTRGGYTF. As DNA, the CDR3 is TGTGCCAGCAGCCGTACGAGAGGGGGCTACACCTTC. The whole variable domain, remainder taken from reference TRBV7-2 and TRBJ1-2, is GAGVSQSPSNKVTEKGKDVELRCDPISGHTALYWYRQSLGQGLEFLIYFQGNSAPDKSGLPSDRFSAERTGGSVSTLTIQRTQQEDSAVYLCASSRTRGGYTFGSGTRLTVV.

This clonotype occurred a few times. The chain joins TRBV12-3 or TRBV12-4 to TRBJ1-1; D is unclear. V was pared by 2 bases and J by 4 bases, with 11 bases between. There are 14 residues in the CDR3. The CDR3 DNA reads TGTGCCAGCAGTTTACGGCCACTGGGCACTGAAGCTTTCTTT. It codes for CASSLRPLGTEAFF.

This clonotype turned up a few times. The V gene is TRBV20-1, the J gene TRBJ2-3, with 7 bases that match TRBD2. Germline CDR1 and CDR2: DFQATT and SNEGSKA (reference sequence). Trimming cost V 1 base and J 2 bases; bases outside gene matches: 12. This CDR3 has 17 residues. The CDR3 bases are TGCAGTGCTAGAGGCCCCTTCCTAGCGGTTCACACAGATACGCAGTATTTT. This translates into CSARGPFLAVHTDTQYF.

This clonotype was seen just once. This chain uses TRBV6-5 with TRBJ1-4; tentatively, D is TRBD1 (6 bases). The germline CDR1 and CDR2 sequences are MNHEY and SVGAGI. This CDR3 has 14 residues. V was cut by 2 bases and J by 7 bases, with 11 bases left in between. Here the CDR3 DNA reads TGTGCCAGCAGTTACCAGGGGAAAAGTGAAAAACTGTTTTTT. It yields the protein CASSYQGKSEKLFF.

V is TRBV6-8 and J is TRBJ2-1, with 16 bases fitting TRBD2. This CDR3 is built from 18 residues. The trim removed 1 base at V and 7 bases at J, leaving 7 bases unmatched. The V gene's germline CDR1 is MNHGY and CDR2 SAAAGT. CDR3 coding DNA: TGTGCCAGCAGTTACTTGGGACTAGCGGGGGGGCGATGGAATGAGCAGTTCTTC. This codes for CASSYLGLAGGRWNEQFF.

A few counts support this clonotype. CDR3 DNA: TGCGCCAGCAGCCAAGGACAGGGTGGGTCGGAGACCCAGTACTTC. Translating it yields CASSQGQGGSETQYF. The rearrangement uses TRBV4-3 and TRBJ2-5; TRBD1 matches 7 bases. Germline assignment: CDR1 LGHNA and CDR2 YSLEER. J was trimmed by 5 bases and V by 1 base; bases with no gene match: 7. This CDR3 contains 15 residues.

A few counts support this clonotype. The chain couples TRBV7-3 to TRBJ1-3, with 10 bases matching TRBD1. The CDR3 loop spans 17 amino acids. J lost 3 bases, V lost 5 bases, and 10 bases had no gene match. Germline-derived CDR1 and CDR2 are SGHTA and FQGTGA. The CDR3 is CASSEQGQGSRGNTIYF. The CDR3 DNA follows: TGTGCCAGCAGCGAACAGGGACAGGGGAGCCGTGGAAACACCATATATTTT. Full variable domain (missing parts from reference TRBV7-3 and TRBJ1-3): GAGVSQTPSNKVTEKGKYVELRCDPISGHTALYWYRQSLGQGPEFLIYFQGTGAADDSGLPNDRFFAVRPEGSVSTLKIQRTERGDSAVYLCASSEQGQGSRGNTIYFGEGSWLTVV.